A single sample gave rise to the 27 T cell receptor beta chains below, sequenced in a study of blood T cell repertoires in COVID-19. Generated by immunoSEQ multiplex PCR, the TCRdb table keeps only in-frame clones and is missing some. The sample comprises about 250,000 clones, 80% to 90% of which are singletons, and roughly 2.5% rests with the top ten. Sample: PBMCs or T cells enriched from blood (not recorded which). Every receptor here comes from a woman aged 18 to 35 who had recovered from COVID-19.

The chain carries TRBV3-1 (or the pseudogene TRBV3-2) and TRBJ2-2, with D maybe TRBD2 (5 bases). V lost 4 bases and J 8 bases, leaving 14 bases between the germline ends. The CDR3 covers 14 residues. In germline, CDR1 is LGHDT, CDR2 YNNKEL (reference sequence). The chain's CDR3 is CASSLGLPRGELFF. Here the CDR3 DNA reads TGTGCCAGCAGCCTTGGACTTCCCAGGGGGGAGCTGTTTTTT.

The chain carries TRBV5-1 and TRBJ2-5; the D is unclear. This CDR3 is built from 13 residues. The germline CDR1 and CDR2 sequences are SGHRS and YFSETQ. V dropped 3 bases and J dropped 2 bases, with 8 bases sitting between them. The CDR3 DNA reads TGCGCCAGCAGCTCTAGTATGCAAGAGACCCAGTACTTC. It yields the protein CASSSSMQETQYF. Looking up the rest from reference TRBV5-1 and TRBJ2-5 gives the full variable domain: KAGVTQTPRYLIKTRGQQVTLSCSPISGHRSVSWYQQTPGQGLQFLFEYFSETQRNKGNFPGRFSGRQFSNSRSEMNVSTLELGDSALYLCASSSSMQETQYFGPGTRLLVL.

The sample holds one count of this clone. The chain is built from TRBV19 and TRBJ2-7, with 10 bases that match TRBD2. The V gene's germline CDR1 is LNHDA and CDR2 SQIVND (reference sequence). The ends lost 3 bases at V and 6 bases at J; junction bases unmatched: 2. The CDR3 sequence is 13 residues long. The CDR3 spells CASSIRTSGEQYF. CDR3 DNA sequence: TGTGCCAGTAGTATTCGGACTAGCGGCGAGCAGTACTTC.

Notes on this clone: At one of its ends the junction is not consistent with the germline gene, which may arise from a read error. The genes are TRBV10-2 and TRBJ1-1; no clear D. CDR1 WSHSY and CDR2 SAAADI come from the germline V gene. This CDR3 has 15 amino acids. The CDR3 coding sequence is TGCGCCAGCATTGAGCTAACGGGAGTAAACACTGAAGCTTTCTTT. Its protein product is CASIELTGVNTEAFF.

The gene calls are TRBV30 and TRBJ1-3; D is unclear. The CDR3 extends over 14 amino acids. V lost 0 bases to trimming and J lost 0 bases, with 6 bases between them. Germline CDR1 reads GTSNPN; CDR2 reads SVGIG (reference sequence). This CDR3 reads CAWSVTSSGNTIYF. CDR3 coding DNA: TGTGCCTGGAGTGTCACAAGCTCTGGAAACACCATATATTTT.

The J gene is TRBJ1-6, the V gene TRBV5-4, with D perhaps TRBD1 (5 bases). Germline CDR1 reads SGHNT; CDR2 reads YYREEE (reference sequence). V was pared by 0 bases and J by 5 bases, with 6 bases between. This CDR3 is built from 14 residues. The CDR3 reads CASSLVGDNSPLHF. CDR3 DNA: TGTGCCAGCAGCTTGGTAGGGGATAATTCACCCCTCCACTTT. Drawing the rest from reference TRBV5-4 and TRBJ1-6, the complete variable domain is ETGVTQSPTHLIKTRGQQVTLRCSSQSGHNTVSWYQQALGQGPQFIFQYYREEENGRGNFPPRFSGLQFPNYSSELNVNALELDDSALYLCASSLVGDNSPLHFGNGTRLTVT.

The chain combines TRBV7-3 with TRBJ1-2; a weak D match, TRBD1 (6 bases). CDR3 length: 13 amino acids. Looked up from germline, CDR1 is SGHTA and CDR2 is FQGTGA. V lost 4 bases and J 0 bases, leaving 6 bases between the germline ends. The CDR3 region is CASSYRANYGYTF. Written as DNA, the CDR3 is TGTGCCAGCAGCTACAGGGCTAACTATGGCTACACCTTC.

The rearrangement links TRBV7-2 to TRBJ1-1; D is perhaps TRBD1 (5 bases). There are 15 residues in the CDR3. Trimming shortened V by 2 bases and J by 3 bases, and 13 bases separated the two germline ends. Germline-derived CDR1 and CDR2 are SGHTA and FQGNSA. Here the CDR3 reads CASSLYGSRDTEAFF. The CDR3 DNA is TGTGCCAGCAGCTTATATGGGTCCAGGGACACTGAAGCTTTCTTT.

The rearrangement joins TRBV9 to TRBJ1-6; D not certain. CDR3 length equals 13 residues. Germline CDR1 reads SGDLS; CDR2 reads YYNGEE. Trimming stripped 0 bases from V and 8 bases from J, with 6 bases between. CDR3 loop: CASSVELDSPLHF. The CDR3, as DNA: TGTGCCAGCAGCGTAGAGTTAGATTCACCCCTCCACTTT.

About this clone itself: Other DNA sequences of this sample code for an identical CDR3. The chain carries TRBV6-5 and TRBJ2-5; TRBD1 aligns across 7 bases. The CDR3 spans 13 residues. From germline, CDR1 is MNHEY and CDR2 SVGAGI. V lost 4 bases, J lost 4 bases, and 3 bases stayed unmatched. The CDR3 here is CASSLPGGETQYF. CDR3 bases: TGTGCCAGCAGTTTACCAGGGGGAGAGACCCAGTACTTC.

The CDR3 reads CASSQRRIGEKLFF. The DNA of the CDR3 is TGTGCCAGCAGCCAGAGGAGGATAGGCGAAAAACTGTTTTTT. The chain couples TRBV13 to TRBJ1-4; no firm D call. There are 14 residues in the CDR3. V gave up 5 bases and J gave up 8 bases, with 15 bases separating them. Germline V lookup: CDR1 PRHDT, CDR2 FYEKMQ (reference sequence).

The rearrangement joins TRBV18 to TRBJ1-1; D unresolved. Trimming took 8 bases from V and 3 from J, leaving 10 bases between them. Germline CDR1 and CDR2: KGHSH and LQKENI. The length of the CDR3 is 12 residues. This chain's CDR3 is CASTGEDTEAFF. As DNA, the CDR3 is TGTGCCAGCACTGGGGAGGACACTGAAGCTTTCTTT.

This chain links TRBV5-6 with TRBJ2-7; no clear D. CDR1 and CDR2 (germline): SGHDT, YYEEEE. The CDR3 extends over 15 amino acids. V was shortened by 1 base and J by 2 bases, with 13 bases between the two germline ends. CDR3 residues: CASSLNLGQAYEQYF. Here the CDR3 DNA reads TGTGCCAGCAGCTTGAATTTAGGCCAGGCCTACGAGCAGTACTTC.

The chain links TRBV10-3 to TRBJ2-7; 7 nucleotides align to TRBD1. The CDR3 covers 12 residues. Germline V gene data show CDR1 as ENHRY and CDR2 as SYGVKD. J lost 1 base, V lost 11 bases, and 5 bases had no gene match. CDR3 sequence (DNA): TGTGCCGCCGGGACAGCGTCCTACGAGCAGTACTTC. Amino acid sequence: CAAGTASYEQYF.

This clone was recorded a few times. The chain carries TRBV6-2 or TRBV6-3 and TRBJ1-4; D might be TRBD1 (6 bases). The CDR3 spans 16 residues. Trimming cost V 2 bases and J 3 bases, with 13 bases left between them. Germline V gene data show CDR1 as MNHEY and CDR2 as SVGEGT. DNA for the CDR3: TGTGCCAGCAGTTACCCCACAGGGCTGCCTAATGAAAAACTGTTTTTT. Its translation: CASSYPTGLPNEKLFF.

This rearrangement joins TRBV7-9 to TRBJ2-5; no definite D call. This CDR3 contains 12 residues. Trimming cost V 5 bases and J 2 bases, with 6 bases left between them. Germline V gives CDR1 SEHNR, CDR2 FQNEAQ (reference sequence). For the CDR3, the DNA is TGTGCCAGCAGCCAACAACAAGAGACCCAGTACTTC. This gives the protein CASSQQQETQYF.

V and J are TRBV11-3 and TRBJ2-2; TRBD1 agrees at 10 bases. CDR3 size: 15 residues. Losses at the gene ends were 5 bases for V and 5 bases for J; bases not matched to a gene: 5. The germline V gene has CDR1 SGHNT and CDR2 YENEEA. The DNA for the CDR3 is TGTGCCAGCAGCAGACAGGGGGCGCCAACCGGGGAGCTGTTTTTT. It translates to CASSRQGAPTGELFF.

The genes are TRBV28 and TRBJ2-2, with D maybe TRBD2 (5 bases). With 4 bases removed from V and 7 bases from J, the gap between germline ends came to 10 bases. The CDR3 is 13 residues long. Looked up from germline, CDR1 is MDHEN and CDR2 is SYDVKM. DNA for the CDR3: TGTGCCAGCAGTTCCTCGGGGATCGGGGAGCTGTTTTTT. It encodes CASSSSGIGELFF.

J is TRBJ2-3 and V is TRBV3-1 (or the pseudogene TRBV3-2); D unclear. There are 14 residues in the CDR3. Per germline, CDR1 LGHDT and CDR2 YNNKEL (reference sequence). The V and J ends lost 0 bases and 4 bases respectively, with 8 bases between them. The DNA of the CDR3 is TGTGCCAGCAGCCAAGAATCGTTCGCAGATACGCAGTATTTT. This gives the protein CASSQESFADTQYF.

The chain uses TRBV27 and TRBJ2-3; 7 bases agree with TRBD2. The germline gives CDR1 MNHEY, CDR2 SMNVEV (reference sequence). Trimming removed 8 bases from V and 2 bases from J; junction bases left unmatched: 7. The CDR3 is 14 residues long. CDR3: CASAGLAATDTQYF. CDR3 coding DNA: TGTGCCAGCGCAGGGCTAGCGGCCACAGATACGCAGTATTTT.

This sequence joins TRBV18 and TRBJ1-1; TRBD1 matches 12 bases. The CDR3 has 16 amino acids. Germline CDR1 KGHSH, CDR2 LQKENI. V was clipped by 3 bases and J by 4 bases; unmatched bases: 6. The CDR3 sequence: CASSPGTGGASTEAFF. The DNA for the CDR3 is TGTGCCAGCTCACCCGGGACAGGGGGCGCGAGCACTGAAGCTTTCTTT.

This chain uses TRBV12-3 or TRBV12-4 with TRBJ2-7, with a weak D call TRBD2 (5 bases). V was shortened by 3 bases and J by 6 bases, with 12 bases between the two germline ends. The CDR3 length is 13 residues. In nucleotides, the CDR3 is TGTGCCAGCAGTTTTCTAAGGGCGGGCGAGCAGTACTTC. Translated: CASSFLRAGEQYF.

This chain's CDR3 is CASRSTGGFQPQHF. The DNA of the CDR3 is TGTGCCAGCAGGTCGACAGGGGGCTTTCAGCCCCAGCATTTT. The chain is built from TRBV2 and TRBJ1-5; 10 bases line up with TRBD1. Germline V CDR1 and CDR2: SNHLY, FYNNEI. This CDR3 has 14 residues. Trimming cost V 6 bases and J 6 bases; bases outside gene matches: 5.

The chain is built from TRBV27 and TRBJ1-2; 7 positions match TRBD1. The length of the CDR3 is 13 residues. Germline CDR1 is MNHEY and CDR2 is SMNVEV (reference sequence). Losses at the gene ends were 5 bases for V and 4 bases for J; bases not matched to a gene: 4. The CDR3 is CASSRGRSYGYTF. DNA for the CDR3: TGTGCCAGCAGTAGGGGGCGCAGCTATGGCTACACCTTC.

The chain is built from TRBV6-2 or TRBV6-3 and TRBJ1-2; 9 bases agree with TRBD1. Trimming removed 6 bases from V and 4 bases from J; junction bases left unmatched: 12. Germline CDR1 and CDR2: MNHEY and SVGEGT. The CDR3 loop spans 16 amino acids. CDR3 coding DNA: TGTGCCAGCAGCCCTCGAACCGGGACAGGGTTCTATGGCTACACCTTC. Its translation: CASSPRTGTGFYGYTF.

The CDR3 DNA is TGTGCCAGCAGCTCCGGGAGGGAGAACACTGAAGCTTTCTTT. This gives the protein CASSSGRENTEAFF. J is TRBJ1-1 and V is TRBV7-6; D ambiguous. The length of the CDR3 is 14 residues. The germline V and J ends were trimmed by 4 bases and 1 base, with 10 bases remaining between them. Germline CDR1 is SGHVS and CDR2 is FNYEAQ.

CDR3 loop: CASSLLGTENSYGYTF. CDR3 sequence (DNA): TGTGCCAGCAGCCTCCTTGGGACTGAGAACTCCTATGGCTACACCTTC. The chain is built from TRBV3-1 (or the pseudogene TRBV3-2) and TRBJ1-2, with D possibly TRBD1 on 5 matching bases. The CDR3 length is 16 residues. Trimming removed 4 bases from V and 4 bases from J, with 19 bases in between. Germline lookup yields CDR1 LGHDT and CDR2 YNNKEL (reference sequence).